A selection of T cell receptor beta chains follows, all from one sample in a study of identical twins. TCRdb itself ran the 5' RACE reads through MiXCR, one entry per CDR3 protein. Of some 100,000 distinct CDR3 sequences in the sample, 5.9% were seen once. Source material: memory T cells sorted from blood. These receptor sequences come from a woman aged 45-60 years in good health. The conserved cysteine and the conserved F or W are not part of the CDR3 here. The size entry is marked missing in some rows and otherwise reads once, few, many or a size class.

V gene,J gene,clone size,CDR3 protein
TRBV7-7,TRBJ2-2,many,ASSPTSGKGGELF
TRBV6-2/TRBV6-3,TRBJ1-1,.,ASSEQGNTEAF
TRBV12-3/TRBV12-4,TRBJ2-5,many,ASSGSRETQY
TRBV6-2/TRBV6-3,TRBJ2-1,many,ASSSGTREF
TRBV12-3/TRBV12-4,TRBJ2-2,many,ASRKAVGDTGELF
TRBV6-1,TRBJ2-1,many,ASSEAPGRLNEQF
TRBV20-1,TRBJ2-1,many,SARPGLRVVNEQF
TRBV19,TRBJ1-1,.,ACTAGTRDTEAF
TRBV5-6,TRBJ1-1,many,ASSLKSSGLSEAF
TRBV7-2,TRBJ2-3,many,ASSLLVWSGTDTQY
TRBV24-1,TRBJ2-1,many,ATSVSGRANEQF
TRBV27,TRBJ2-7,many,ASSPRLAGGPSYEQY
TRBV11-2,TRBJ2-7,many,ASSLGRVEQY
TRBV19,TRBJ1-2,many,ASSIVGQFYGYT
TRBV10-2,TRBJ2-1,many,ASSEWRGDNEQF